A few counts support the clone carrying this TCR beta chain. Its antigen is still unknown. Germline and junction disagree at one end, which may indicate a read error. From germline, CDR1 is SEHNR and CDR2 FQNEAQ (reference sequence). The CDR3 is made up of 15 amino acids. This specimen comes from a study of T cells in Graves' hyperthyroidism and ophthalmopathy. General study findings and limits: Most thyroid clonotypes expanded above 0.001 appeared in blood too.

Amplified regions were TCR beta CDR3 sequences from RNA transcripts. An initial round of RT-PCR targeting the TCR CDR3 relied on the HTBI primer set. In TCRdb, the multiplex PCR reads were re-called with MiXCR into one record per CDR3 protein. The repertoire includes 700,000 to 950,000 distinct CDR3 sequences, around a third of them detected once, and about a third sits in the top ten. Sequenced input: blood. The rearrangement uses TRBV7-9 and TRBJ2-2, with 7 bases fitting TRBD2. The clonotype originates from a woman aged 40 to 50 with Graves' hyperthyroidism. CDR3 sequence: CASSRGGANTGELFF. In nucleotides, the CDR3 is TGCGCCAGCAGTCGCGGGGGAGCGAACACCGGGGAGCTGTTTTTT.